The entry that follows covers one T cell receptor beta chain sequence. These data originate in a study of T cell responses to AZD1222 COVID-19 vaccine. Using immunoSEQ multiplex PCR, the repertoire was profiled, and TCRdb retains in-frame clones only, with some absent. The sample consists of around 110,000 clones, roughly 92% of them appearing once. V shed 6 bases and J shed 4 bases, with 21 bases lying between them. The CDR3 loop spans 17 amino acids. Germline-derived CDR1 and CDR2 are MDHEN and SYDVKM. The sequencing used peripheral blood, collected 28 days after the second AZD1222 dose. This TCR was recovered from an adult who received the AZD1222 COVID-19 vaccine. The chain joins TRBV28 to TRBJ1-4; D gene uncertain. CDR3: CASSPEGFGQVNEKLFF. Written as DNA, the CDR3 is TGTGCCAGCAGCCCGGAAGGATTTGGTCAGGTTAATGAAAAACTGTTTTTT.